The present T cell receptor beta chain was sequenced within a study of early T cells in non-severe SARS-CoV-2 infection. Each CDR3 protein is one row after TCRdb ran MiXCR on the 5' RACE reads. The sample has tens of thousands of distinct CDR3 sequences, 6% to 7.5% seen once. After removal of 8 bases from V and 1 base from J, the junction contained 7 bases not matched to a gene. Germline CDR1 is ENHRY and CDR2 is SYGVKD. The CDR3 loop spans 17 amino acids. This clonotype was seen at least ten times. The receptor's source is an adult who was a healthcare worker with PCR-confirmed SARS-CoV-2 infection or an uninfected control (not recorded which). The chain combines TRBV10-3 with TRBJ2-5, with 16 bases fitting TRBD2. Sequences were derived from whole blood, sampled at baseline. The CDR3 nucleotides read TGTGCCATCGCGGGACTAGCGGGAGGGGTAGGCCAAGAGACCCAGTACTTC. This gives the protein CAIAGLAGGVGQETQYF.